These 23 T cell receptor beta chains originate from one sample sequenced in a study of T cells after yellow fever vaccination. TCRdb re-called the 5' RACE reads through MiXCR, storing one row per CDR3 protein. The sample holds more than 95,000 distinct CDR3 sequences, around 15% seen once. This specimen was CD8+ T cells sorted from PBMCs, taken 5 days after the yellow fever booster vaccination. These receptors were obtained from a man aged 18-30 years who received the YFV17D yellow fever vaccine.

The CDR3 DNA reads as TGTGCCACCAGCGACAGGGAGGTCTATGGCTACACCTTC. It translates to CATSDREVYGYTF. The genes are TRBV15 and TRBJ1-2, with 7 bases lining up with TRBD1. This CDR3 region has 13 residues. Germline V gene data show CDR1 as LNHNV and CDR2 as YYDKDF (reference sequence). V lost 5 bases and J lost 4; bases outside the gene matches: 4.

This clonotype came up a few times. The chain employs TRBV29-1 and TRBJ2-1, with D uncertain. Germline V gene lookup returns CDR1 SQVTM and CDR2 ANQGSEA. Trimming left V 5 bases short and J 3 bases short, with 8 bases between. The CDR3 is made up of 12 amino acids. The CDR3 here is CSVHDRYNEQFF. CDR3 DNA: TGCAGCGTTCACGACCGCTACAATGAGCAGTTCTTC.

This clonotype was seen more than once but under ten times. V and J are TRBV4-3 and TRBJ2-1, with TRBD2 identical over 10 bases. J lost 1 base, V lost 3 bases, and 3 bases had no gene match. The CDR3 has 16 residues. Per germline, CDR1 LGHNA and CDR2 YSLEER. As DNA, the CDR3 is TGCGCCAGCAGCCAGACTAGCGGGCGATCCTACAATGAGCAGTTCTTC. This translates into CASSQTSGRSYNEQFF.

This clonotype has more than one count but fewer than ten. V is TRBV4-3 and J is TRBJ1-6; 9 bases agree with TRBD1. Germline-derived CDR1 and CDR2 are LGHNA and YSLEER. The CDR3 sequence is 17 residues long. V lost 1 base and J lost 0; bases outside the gene matches: 1. This chain's CDR3 is CASSQGQGGSYNSPLHF. DNA of the CDR3: TGCGCCAGCAGCCAAGGACAGGGGGGCTCCTATAATTCACCCCTCCACTTT.

In this sample, this clonotype turned up many times. The chain recombines TRBV7-2 with TRBJ2-5, with D possibly being TRBD2 (7 bases). V lost 7 bases and J 4 bases, leaving 19 bases between the germline ends. This CDR3 contains 15 residues. Germline V lookup: CDR1 SGHTA, CDR2 FQGNSA. CDR3 in amino acids: CASNSVGGPGETQYF. In nucleotides, the CDR3 is TGTGCCAGCAATTCCGTGGGGGGGCCGGGAGAGACCCAGTACTTC. Drawing the rest from reference TRBV7-2 and TRBJ2-5, the complete variable domain is GAGVSQSPSNKVTEKGKDVELRCDPISGHTALYWYRQSLGQGLEFLIYFQGNSAPDKSGLPSDRFSAERTGGSVSTLTIQRTQQEDSAVYLCASNSVGGPGETQYFGPGTRLLVL.

The CDR3 nucleotides read TGCGCCAGCAGCCAGGGAATATTGAGCTCCTACAATGAGCAGTTCTTC. Protein product: CASSQGILSSYNEQFF. The V gene is TRBV4-1, the J gene TRBJ2-1; D unresolved. The CDR3 runs 16 residues. Deletions cut 3 bases from V and 0 bases from J, with 12 bases between. Germline CDR1 is MGHRA and CDR2 is YSYEKL.

The sample holds a few counts of this clonotype. J is TRBJ2-2 and V is TRBV9; no clear D gene. V lost 4 bases and J 5 bases, leaving 9 bases between the germline ends. Germline-derived CDR1 and CDR2 are SGDLS and YYNGEE. This CDR3 has 13 residues. CDR3 sequence reads: CASSPGRTGELFF. The CDR3 DNA reads TGTGCCAGCAGCCCGGGCCGAACCGGGGAGCTGTTTTTT.

V usage is TRBV5-6 and J usage is TRBJ2-3, with D possibly being TRBD2 (5 bases). Germline-derived CDR1 and CDR2 are SGHDT and YYEEEE. Trimming took 4 bases from V and 0 from J, leaving 9 bases between them. CDR3 length: 14 residues. The CDR3 sequence: CASSHGDSTDTQYF. The CDR3 DNA follows: TGTGCCAGCAGCCACGGGGATAGCACAGATACGCAGTATTTT.

This clonotype has at least ten counts. This sequence joins TRBV3-1 and TRBJ2-1; TRBD2 matches at 11 bases. J lost 7 bases, V lost 2 bases, and 7 bases had no gene match. This CDR3 spans 16 amino acids. Germline V gene sequence: CDR1 LGHDT, CDR2 YNNKEL (reference sequence). The CDR3 here is CASSQLAGGRRNEQFF. The CDR3 DNA reads as TGTGCCAGCAGCCAATTAGCGGGGGGGCGTAGGAATGAGCAGTTCTTC.

In this sample, this clonotype turned up a few times. The J gene is TRBJ1-6, the V gene TRBV27; D is ambiguous. Germline V lookup: CDR1 MNHEY, CDR2 SMNVEV (reference sequence). With 5 bases removed from V and 4 bases from J, the gap between germline ends came to 3 bases. The CDR3 has 12 residues. CDR3 bases: TGTGCCAGCAGTGGTTATAATTCACCCCTCCACTTT. Translating gives CASSGYNSPLHF.

The chain uses TRBV6-5 and TRBJ2-7; TRBD1 matches 7 bases. This CDR3 has 14 residues. With V trimmed by 6 bases and J by 2 bases, 7 bases remained unmatched. CDR1 is MNHEY, CDR2 SVGAGI, per germline. CDR3 protein: CASRETGSTYEQYV. In DNA, the CDR3 is TGTGCCAGCAGGGAGACAGGGTCAACCTACGAGCAGTACGTC.

This clonotype was recorded at least ten times. The chain combines TRBV29-1 with TRBJ2-3; D unresolved. This CDR3 is 13 amino acids long. Germline-derived CDR1 and CDR2 are SQVTM and ANQGSEA. Trimming left V 4 bases short and J 6 bases short, with 14 bases between. CDR3 coding DNA: TGCAGCGTTGTTCTCGGCGCCTCCGATACGCAGTATTTT. As protein: CSVVLGASDTQYF.

This clonotype was counted between two and nine times. The chain joins TRBV29-1 to TRBJ2-1; D is uncertain. Germline lookup yields CDR1 SQVTM and CDR2 ANQGSEA. Deletions cut 3 bases from V and 4 bases from J, with 4 bases between. This CDR3 comprises 11 residues. The CDR3 DNA reads TGCAGCGTTGAGGATTACAATGAGCAGTTCTTC. Its protein product is CSVEDYNEQFF.

This clonotype was detected a few times. The chain employs TRBV7-9 and TRBJ1-1, with D possibly being TRBD1 (5 bases). Per germline, CDR1 SEHNR and CDR2 FQNEAQ (reference sequence). The CDR3 covers 15 residues. The germline V and J ends were trimmed by 6 bases and 2 bases, with 16 bases remaining between them. CDR3 bases: TGTGCCAGCAGACCCCCAGCAGGGCCTAACACTGAAGCTTTCTTT. This translates into CASRPPAGPNTEAFF.

V usage is TRBV6-2 or TRBV6-3 and J usage is TRBJ2-1; TRBD2 matches 12 bases. Germline V gene data show CDR1 as MNHEY and CDR2 as SVGEGT. The V segment lost 0 bases and the J segment 0 bases; nucleotides outside the gene matches: 6. This CDR3 is built from 19 residues. The CDR3 region has the DNA TGTGCCAGCAGTTACTCCCGGACTAGCGGGGACTTCTCCTACAATGAGCAGTTCTTC. Residues: CASSYSRTSGDFSYNEQFF.

In this sample, this clonotype turned up a few times. The chain uses TRBV20-1 and TRBJ2-7, with TRBD1 matching over 9 bases. The junction had 12 bases not matched to a gene; V was cut back by 3 bases and J by 3 bases. Germline V gives CDR1 DFQATT, CDR2 SNEGSKA (reference sequence). This CDR3 has 16 amino acids. CDR3 protein: CSASRIRTGEFYEQYF. CDR3 coding DNA: TGCAGTGCTAGCCGTATACGGACAGGGGAATTCTACGAGCAGTACTTC.

J is TRBJ1-1 and V is TRBV20-1; 9 bases fit TRBD1. The germline CDR1 and CDR2 sequences are DFQATT and SNEGSKA (reference sequence). V gave up 3 bases and J gave up 6 bases; unmatched junction bases: 8. The CDR3 contains 14 residues. The CDR3 is CSASRDRESPEAFF. The CDR3 region has the DNA TGCAGTGCTAGCCGGGACAGGGAAAGCCCTGAAGCTTTCTTT.

The CDR3 DNA sequence: TGTGCCAGCAGCTTAGTGGCAGGTAGTAATGAAAAACTGTTTTTT. Its translation is CASSLVAGSNEKLFF. This chain uses TRBV7-9 with TRBJ1-4; D gene uncertain. This CDR3 spans 15 amino acids. CDR1 is SEHNR and CDR2 is FQNEAQ in the germline V gene (reference sequence). The V gene lost 1 base and the J gene lost 4 bases, with 10 bases spanning the gap.

This clonotype was observed a handful of times. This chain uses TRBV4-2 with TRBJ2-3, with 8 bases matching TRBD2. V was clipped by 3 bases and J by 0 bases; unmatched bases: 2. CDR1 and CDR2 (germline): LGHNA, YNFKEQ. The CDR3 runs to 15 residues. The CDR3 coding sequence is TGTGCCAGCAGCCACGAGCGGGGGAGCACAGATACGCAGTATTTT. Protein product: CASSHERGSTDTQYF.

This chain links TRBV29-1 with TRBJ2-7; 12 bases match TRBD1. V was pared by 6 bases and J by 2 bases, with 2 bases of the junction left unmatched. The CDR3 sequence is 13 residues long. Germline assignment: CDR1 SQVTM and CDR2 ANQGSEA. The DNA of the CDR3 is TGCAGCGTCGGGACAGGGGGCACCTACGAGCAGTACTTC. This gives the protein CSVGTGGTYEQYF.

The rearrangement uses TRBV12-3 or TRBV12-4 and TRBJ1-6, with a possible D match to TRBD1 (5 bases). The CDR3 runs to 15 residues. V was shortened by 1 base and J by 11 bases, with 15 bases between the two germline ends. The CDR3 is CASSLVIAGTAPLHF. The CDR3 DNA reads as TGTGCCAGCAGTTTAGTGATCGCAGGGACGGCACCCCTCCACTTT.

This clonotype turned up a few times. The chain carries TRBV28 and TRBJ2-5; possible D gene TRBD1, 6 bases. The CDR3 spans 14 residues. Per the germline V gene, CDR1 is MDHEN and CDR2 is SYDVKM. Trimming removed 6 bases from V and 5 bases from J, with 16 bases in between. The CDR3 DNA reads as TGTGCCAGCAGAAAGGCAGGGGATGAGGAGACCCAGTACTTC. Residues: CASRKAGDEETQYF.

The chain has TRBV6-6 and TRBJ1-5, with 8 bases aligning to TRBD1. The CDR3 is made up of 15 amino acids. After removal of 5 bases from V and 6 bases from J, the junction contained 9 bases not matched to a gene. CDR1 and CDR2 (germline): MNHNY, SVGAGI (reference sequence). The CDR3 protein is CASSQDRDYLQPQHF. The CDR3 nucleotides are TGTGCCAGCAGTCAGGACAGGGACTATCTTCAGCCCCAGCATTTT.